This T cell receptor beta chain was captured by sequencing in a study of OX40 agonist ivuxolimab in advanced cancers. Study overall: Aged 23 to 79 with a mean of roughly 63 years, they were around 79% male.

The CDR3 extends over 15 amino acids. Trimming shortened V by 1 base and J by 0 bases, and 10 bases separated the two germline ends. The germline V gene has CDR1 SGHNT and CDR2 YENEEA. Profiling relied on immunoSEQ multiplex PCR, and the TCRdb table lists in-frame clones only, not all of them. Seen here are 11,000 or so clones, around four fifths observed once, and the top ten hold about 15%. This clone was observed a few times. The rearrangement uses TRBV11-3 and TRBJ2-7; D ambiguous. The sequence came from an adult with an advanced solid tumor such as melanoma, head and neck, liver or kidney cancer. The input for sequencing was CD4+ or CD8+ T cells sorted from blood, taken in a trial of the OX40 agonist ivuxolimab. For the CDR3, the DNA is TGTGCCAGCAGCTTAGGTTTCGACGGCTCCTACGAGCAGTACTTC. It codes for CASSLGFDGSYEQYF.